The sample holds a few counts of the clone carrying this T cell receptor beta chain. Antigen: not known. Sample barcodes and UMIs were carried by the TCR alpha and TCR beta cDNA libraries that 5'RACE generated with constant-segment primers. Each CDR3 protein gets one entry after TCRdb re-called the 5' RACE reads with MiXCR. The sample records 300,000 to 400,000 distinct CDR3 sequences, roughly 15% being singletons. These data come from a study of T-cell memory formation after mild COVID-19. Broader study findings: The main location of contracting CD4+ clones was CM and EM, and that of contracting CD8+ clones was EMRA. A second wave of clones peaked on day 37, and their SARS-CoV-2 specificity went unconfirmed. Some clones that responded turned up in pre-infection memory, which suggests that cross-reactive memory joined in.

The CDR3 totals 14 residues. Germline V CDR1 and CDR2: LGHDT, YNNKEL (reference sequence). Trimming removed 6 bases from V and 8 bases from J, with 17 bases in between. The clonotype originates from a man aged 18 to 30 who had mild COVID-19 (a few samples of this study predate the infection). Cell type and time point are not known. Sequencing was carried out using PBMCs or a T cell subset sorted from them (not recorded which). The chain employs TRBV3-1 and TRBJ2-1; D possibly corresponds to TRBD2 (5 bases). Here the CDR3 reads CASRDSSTRDEQFF. CDR3 bases: TGTGCCAGCAGGGACTCCTCAACAAGGGATGAGCAGTTCTTC.